A single sample gave rise to the 5 T cell receptor beta chains below, sequenced in a study of blood T cell repertoires in COVID-19. TCRdb keeps only in-frame clones here, not all; method: immunoSEQ multiplex PCR. Counted here are 150,000 to 200,000 clones, approximately 86% occurring once; the ten biggest clones make up roughly 5.2%. The specimen sequenced was PBMCs or T cells enriched from blood (not recorded which). The source of these receptors is an older woman with acute COVID-19.

The chain combines TRBV7-6 with TRBJ2-1, with 9 bases matching TRBD1. In germline, CDR1 is SGHVS, CDR2 FNYEAQ. This CDR3 is built from 17 residues. Trimming removed 1 base from V and 3 bases from J; junction bases left unmatched: 7. DNA for the CDR3: TGTGCCAGCAGCTTAGGTTTGGGGACAGGGTACTACAATGAGCAGTTCTTC. Its protein is CASSLGLGTGYYNEQFF.

The gene calls are TRBV6-2 or TRBV6-3 and TRBJ2-7, with a weak D call TRBD2 (5 bases). V lost 2 bases, J lost 0 bases, and 11 bases lay in between. CDR3 length: 15 amino acids. CDR1 MNHEY and CDR2 SVGEGT come from the germline V gene. The chain's CDR3 is CASSYTGVSSYEQYV. CDR3 DNA: TGTGCCAGCAGTTACACCGGGGTCTCCTCCTACGAGCAGTACGTC.

The table lists this clone with a count of one. V usage is TRBV18 and J usage is TRBJ1-2, with 9 bases that match TRBD1. CDR1 and CDR2 from the germline V gene are KGHSH and LQKENI. The CDR3 is made up of 18 amino acids. The V and J ends lost 1 base and 7 bases, in that order; junction bases with no gene match: 16. CDR3: CASSPLGSGTGSPTGYTF. The CDR3 DNA sequence: TGTGCCAGCTCACCACTCGGTTCCGGGACAGGGTCACCTACTGGCTACACCTTC.

This clone came up a few times. The chain recombines TRBV3-1 (or the pseudogene TRBV3-2) with TRBJ2-1; 12 bases line up with TRBD2. J gave up 3 bases and V 4 bases, and 4 bases lay outside the gene matches. CDR1 and CDR2 (germline): LGHDT, YNNKEL (reference sequence). CDR3 length: 16 amino acids. This chain's CDR3 is CASSPTTSGSYNEQFF. The CDR3 nucleotides are TGTGCCAGCAGCCCAACGACTAGCGGGAGCTACAATGAGCAGTTCTTC.

This rearrangement joins TRBV18 to TRBJ1-4; D is unclear. V was clipped by 2 bases and J by 2 bases, with 6 bases between them. Per germline, CDR1 KGHSH and CDR2 LQKENI. The CDR3 contains 14 residues. The DNA for the CDR3 is TGTGCCAGCTCACCATCCCAGACTAATGAAAAACTGTTTTTT. Residues: CASSPSQTNEKLFF.